The 32 T cell receptor beta chains below all came from one sample that was sequenced in a study of blood T cells in healthy people across ages. PCR was performed a second time for roughly 7 to 12 cycles using a sample-barcoded 5' primer and a J-beta primer mix. From the 5' RACE reads, TCRdb called clonotypes with MiXCR, one entry per CDR3 protein. The sample carries approximately 1,700,000 distinct CDR3 sequences, about 39% recorded once. The source material was blood. The receptors stem from a human donor in good health.

This rearrangement joins TRBV11-2 to TRBJ2-4; TRBD2 agrees at 7 bases. Germline V gene data show CDR1 as SGHAT and CDR2 as FQNNGV. This CDR3 has 16 amino acids. V was pared by 5 bases and J by 6 bases, with 13 bases of the junction left unmatched. CDR3 DNA sequence: TGTGCCAGCAGCACAGCGGGGCGGGGAACCAGAAACATTCAGTACTTC. Its protein product is CASSTAGRGTRNIQYF.

Concerning this clonotype: A read error may explain this, as a much larger clone is one base away. The chain uses TRBV10-2 and TRBJ2-2; 10 bases match TRBD2. The CDR3 loop spans 13 amino acids. Germline-derived CDR1 and CDR2 are WSHSY and SAAADI. Trimming removed 5 bases from V and 6 bases from J; junction bases left unmatched: 0. In DNA form, the CDR3 reads TGCGCCAGCAGTAGCGGGGGGGCCGGGGAGCTGTTTTTT. This translates into CASSSGGAGELFF.

The chain has TRBV7-2 and TRBJ2-3; no clear D gene. Germline V CDR1 and CDR2: SGHTA, FQGNSA. The length of the CDR3 is 14 residues. Trimming took 5 bases from V and 6 from J, leaving 15 bases between them. The CDR3, as DNA: TGTGCCAGCAGCCGCTTAATCTATGAGGATACGCAGTATTTT. It codes for CASSRLIYEDTQYF.

This rearrangement joins TRBV7-2 to TRBJ2-7, with 14 bases aligning to TRBD2. Trimming removed 5 bases from V and 7 bases from J; junction bases left unmatched: 7. In germline, CDR1 is SGHTA, CDR2 FQGNSA. CDR3 length: 15 residues. This CDR3 is CASSHGLAGGNEQYF. CDR3 coding DNA: TGTGCCAGCAGCCACGGACTAGCGGGGGGCAATGAGCAGTACTTC. Based on the CDR3 plus reference TRBV7-2 and TRBJ2-7, the full variable domain is GAGVSQSPSNKVTEKGKDVELRCDPISGHTALYWYRQSLGQGLEFLIYFQGNSAPDKSGLPSDRFSAERTGGSVSTLTIQRTQQEDSAVYLCASSHGLAGGNEQYFGPGTRLTVT.

The chain uses TRBV6-1 and TRBJ2-5, with D unresolved. The CDR3 covers 13 residues. The V gene's germline CDR1 is MNHNS and CDR2 SASEGT. V was cut by 3 bases and J by 4 bases, with 9 bases left in between. CDR3 region: CASSDTVGETQYF. The CDR3 nucleotides are TGTGCCAGCAGTGATACAGTAGGAGAGACCCAGTACTTC.

This chain joins TRBV6-1 and TRBJ1-5, with D tentatively TRBD1 (6 bases). This CDR3 comprises 16 residues. The germline V gene encodes CDR1 MNHNS and CDR2 SASEGT. V shed 1 base and J shed 1 base, with 11 bases lying between them. The CDR3 here is CASSEGRDRSNQPQHF. DNA for the CDR3: TGTGCCAGCAGTGAAGGTCGAGACAGGAGCAATCAGCCCCAGCATTTT.

The V and J genes are TRBV20-1 and TRBJ2-3; 8 nucleotides align to TRBD2. Germline V CDR1 and CDR2: DFQATT, SNEGSKA (reference sequence). Trimming removed 1 base from V and 5 bases from J; junction bases left unmatched: 5. The length of the CDR3 is 14 residues. CDR3 bases: TGCAGTGCTAGAGGGCGGGGGGTGAGAGATACGCAGTATTTT. This gives the protein CSARGRGVRDTQYF.

This clonotype came up once. A far larger clone is one base from this, pointing to a likely read error. This chain links TRBV6-6 with TRBJ2-3; D is ambiguous. This CDR3 comprises 11 residues. CDR1 is MNHNY, CDR2 SVGAGI, per germline (reference sequence). CDR3 protein: CAGRSTDTQYF. CDR3 DNA: TGTGCCGGCAGGAGCACAGATACGCAGTATTTT.

The sample holds a few counts of this clonotype. The chain is built from TRBV7-2 and TRBJ2-3, with D uncertain. Per germline, CDR1 SGHTA and CDR2 FQGNSA. V lost 5 bases and J 3 bases, leaving 9 bases between the germline ends. The CDR3 has 13 amino acids. The CDR3 DNA reads TGTGCCAGCAGCGTCGCTGTGACAGATACGCAGTATTTT. Its translation is CASSVAVTDTQYF.

CDR3: CSARAGRAAPYEQYF. The CDR3 nucleotides read TGCAGTGCTAGAGCTGGGCGAGCGGCCCCCTACGAGCAGTACTTC. The rearrangement links TRBV20-1 to TRBJ2-7, with D possibly being TRBD2 (5 bases). Trimming took off 1 base at V and 2 bases at J, with 15 bases between the two ends. This CDR3 spans 15 amino acids. Germline values: CDR1 DFQATT, CDR2 SNEGSKA (reference sequence).

The chain recombines TRBV5-1 with TRBJ1-2; 7 bases line up with TRBD1. In germline, CDR1 is SGHRS, CDR2 YFSETQ. J gave up 2 bases and V 0 bases, and 10 bases lay outside the gene matches. The length of the CDR3 is 17 residues. The DNA for the CDR3 is TGCGCCAGCAGCTTGGGACCCTGGGACAGAGGAAACTATGGCTACACCTTC. Its protein product is CASSLGPWDRGNYGYTF.

This sequence joins TRBV29-1 and TRBJ1-2, with a tentative D call TRBD1 (6 bases). V was pared by 5 bases and J by 7 bases, with 17 bases between. This CDR3 has 13 amino acids. Germline V gene data show CDR1 as SQVTM and CDR2 as ANQGSEA. CDR3 in DNA: TGCAGCGTTACCTACACCGAGGGGGGTGGCTACACCTTC. Translating it yields CSVTYTEGGGYTF. The full variable domain, in which reference TRBV29-1 and TRBJ1-2 provide the parts outside the CDR3, is SAVISQKPSRDICQRGTSLTIQCQVDSQVTMMFWYRQQPGQSLTLIATANQGSEATYESGFVIDKFPISRPNLTFSTLTVSNMSPEDSSIYLCSVTYTEGGGYTFGSGTRLTVV.

This clonotype was recorded a few times. The chain employs TRBV7-8 and TRBJ2-5, with TRBD2 identical over 13 bases. Trimming removed 5 bases from V and 5 bases from J; junction bases left unmatched: 14. Per the germline V gene, CDR1 is SGHVS and CDR2 is FQNEAQ. The CDR3 runs to 18 residues. The CDR3 loop reads CASSTEGRLAGGRETQYF. CDR3 in DNA: TGTGCCAGCAGCACCGAAGGAAGACTAGCGGGGGGCAGGGAGACCCAGTACTTC.

This chain uses TRBV3-1 with TRBJ1-4; D not certain. The V end lost 0 bases, the J end lost 10 bases, and 6 bases lay between the germline ends. The CDR3 extends over 12 amino acids. Germline-derived CDR1 and CDR2 are LGHDT and YNNKEL (reference sequence). CDR3 DNA sequence: TGTGCCAGCAGCCAAGATACGAGAAAACTGTTTTTT. This gives the protein CASSQDTRKLFF.

The sample holds a few counts of this clonotype. This chain connects TRBV6-5 to TRBJ1-2, with a weak D call TRBD1 (5 bases). Germline assignment: CDR1 MNHEY and CDR2 SVGAGI. The CDR3 contains 15 residues. Trimming pared 0 bases from V and 5 bases from J, leaving 13 bases between. The CDR3 sequence: CASSYSPEGLYGYTF. For the CDR3, the DNA is TGTGCCAGCAGTTACTCACCCGAGGGGCTATATGGCTACACCTTC.

This clonotype was seen a handful of times. The CDR3 bases are TGTGCCAGCAGCCCCCGGACGGATCGACATGGCTACACCTTC. Translating it yields CASSPRTDRHGYTF. The chain recombines TRBV7-8 with TRBJ1-2; D unresolved. The CDR3 contains 14 residues. Per the germline V gene, CDR1 is SGHVS and CDR2 is FQNEAQ. Deletions cut 5 bases from V and 6 bases from J, with 16 bases between.

The rearrangement joins TRBV5-6 to TRBJ1-2; 9 bases map to TRBD1. V was pared by 4 bases and J by 3 bases, with 7 bases of the junction left unmatched. The CDR3 consists of 15 residues. The V gene's germline CDR1 is SGHDT and CDR2 YYEEEE. The CDR3, as DNA: TGTGCCAGCAGCATCGGACAGGGGAGTTACTATGGCTACACCTTC. This encodes CASSIGQGSYYGYTF.

On this clonotype: Compared with germline, one end of the junction differs, possibly owing to a read error. This chain connects TRBV5-1 to TRBJ1-4; the D gene is possibly TRBD1 (5 bases). The germline V gene encodes CDR1 SGHRS and CDR2 YFSETQ. CDR3 size: 16 residues. The CDR3 loop reads CASSGSTGSGNDKLFF. The CDR3 DNA sequence: TGCGCCAGCAGCGGATCTACAGGATCCGGTAATGATAAACTGTTTTTT.

This clonotype was counted only a few times. The chain combines TRBV11-1 with TRBJ2-4; D is possibly TRBD1 (6 bases). The V gene's germline CDR1 is SGHAT and CDR2 FQDESV (reference sequence). The CDR3 has 14 residues. V lost 5 bases, J lost 8 bases, and 16 bases lay in between. CDR3 DNA sequence: TGTGCCAGCAGCCGGAACAGGGATGGGTACATTCAGTACTTC. This sequence encodes CASSRNRDGYIQYF.

DNA for the CDR3: TGTGCCAGCAGCCGCATCAAGGGGAGGGCCCCCTATGGCTACACCTTC. Translation gives CASSRIKGRAPYGYTF. The genes are TRBV14 and TRBJ1-2, with a weak D call TRBD1 (5 bases). The germline V gene encodes CDR1 SGHDN and CDR2 FVKESK. The V end was cut by 4 bases, the J end by 4 bases, with 19 bases between. The CDR3 extends over 16 amino acids.

The chain combines TRBV5-1 with TRBJ2-5, with 9 bases lining up with TRBD1. The J call could be wrong; TRBJ2-7 is a better fit for the DNA end. The CDR3 loop spans 14 amino acids. The germline CDR1 and CDR2 sequences are SGHRS and YFSETQ. The CDR3 region has the DNA TGCGCCAGCAGTTCTACAGGGGGCGCGGACGAGCAGTACTTC. Its protein is CASSSTGGADEQYF.

This clonotype showed up just a few times. Here the CDR3 DNA reads TGTGCCAGCAGTTACGCTCGGGGGCCCGTCAATGGAGAGACCCAGTACTTC. It is translated as CASSYARGPVNGETQYF. The chain links TRBV6-5 to TRBJ2-5; D could derive from TRBD1 or TRBD2 (6 bases each). The CDR3 totals 17 residues. The V gene lost 2 bases and the J gene lost 4 bases, with 20 bases spanning the gap. The V gene's germline CDR1 is MNHEY and CDR2 SVGAGI.

This clonotype was counted only a few times. The chain has TRBV4-1 and TRBJ2-3, with D perhaps matching TRBD2 (5 bases). The CDR3 consists of 15 residues. Trimming pared 3 bases from V and 2 bases from J, leaving 12 bases between. CDR1 and CDR2 (germline): MGHRA, YSYEKL. CDR3 sequence (DNA): TGCGCCAGCAGCCAGACGTCGGGGATCACAGATACGCAGTATTTT. It translates to CASSQTSGITDTQYF.

This clonotype was seen many times. The V call is TRBV4-3, the J call TRBJ2-1, with D possibly matching TRBD2 (6 bases). CDR3 size: 14 residues. Trimming left V 5 bases short and J 4 bases short, with 12 bases between. The V gene's germline CDR1 is LGHNA and CDR2 YSLEER. The CDR3 loop reads CASSFRAGYNEQFF. Written as DNA, the CDR3 is TGCGCCAGCAGCTTTCGGGCGGGGTACAATGAGCAGTTCTTC.

This clonotype has ten or more counts. The chain is built from TRBV7-2 and TRBJ2-4; TRBD2 agrees at 7 bases. The CDR3 totals 15 residues. With V trimmed by 2 bases and J by 6 bases, 7 bases remained unmatched. Germline V CDR1 and CDR2: SGHTA, FQGNSA. For the CDR3, the DNA is TGTGCCAGCAGCTTAAGGGAGGGGAGGACAAACATTCAGTACTTC. Its protein product is CASSLREGRTNIQYF.

In its sample, this clonotype was seen a few times. The CDR3 DNA is TGCAGCACCATAGGCGGGACTAGCGGGGGGCGCCACAATGAGCAGTTCTTC. Its translation is CSTIGGTSGGRHNEQFF. The gene calls are TRBV29-1 and TRBJ2-1; the match to TRBD2 covers 15 bases. CDR1 SQVTM and CDR2 ANQGSEA come from the germline V gene. CDR3 size: 17 residues. The J segment lost 5 bases and the V segment lost 8 bases, leaving 13 bases of the junction unmatched.

This clonotype turned up a few times. The chain links TRBV6-4 to TRBJ2-1; the match to TRBD2 covers 8 bases. Germline trimming cut 5 bases from V and 8 bases from J; bases unmatched to any gene: 8. The CDR3 sequence is 14 residues long. CDR1 and CDR2 (germline): MRHNA, SNTAGT. The CDR3 bases are TGTGCCAGCAGTTCGGGGACTAGGCCCTATGAGCAGTTCTTC. It translates to CASSSGTRPYEQFF.

This clonotype showed up just a few times. V gene TRBV28 combines with J gene TRBJ2-7, with 8 positions matching TRBD1. Germline CDR1 reads MDHEN; CDR2 reads SYDVKM. Unmatched junction bases numbered 5, after V lost 2 bases and J lost 5 bases. The CDR3 extends over 14 amino acids. The CDR3 coding sequence is TGTGCCAGCAGTTTACAGGGGGCAGGACACGAGCAGTACTTC. Translating gives CASSLQGAGHEQYF.

The chain combines TRBV6-6 with TRBJ1-1; perhaps TRBD1 as D (6 bases). V gave up 10 bases and J gave up 5 bases, with 17 bases separating them. CDR3 length: 13 residues. CDR1 MNHNY and CDR2 SVGAGI come from the germline V gene (reference sequence). The CDR3 loop is CATNWGLGTEAFF. In nucleotides, the CDR3 is TGTGCCACAAACTGGGGGCTGGGGACTGAAGCTTTCTTT.

This clonotype was seen more than once but under ten times. V and J are TRBV4-2 and TRBJ1-6; D might be TRBD1 (6 bases). Germline values: CDR1 LGHNA, CDR2 YNFKEQ. The length of the CDR3 is 16 residues. Between the trimmed V and J ends, which lost 8 bases and 7 bases, there was a span of 21 bases. CDR3 sequence: CASAGAGVKWNSPLHF. The CDR3 DNA reads as TGTGCCAGCGCTGGGGCAGGGGTAAAGTGGAATTCACCCCTCCACTTT.

This clonotype has just a few counts. The J gene is TRBJ2-7, the V gene TRBV7-9; 7 bases are a match to TRBD1. Germline CDR1 SEHNR, CDR2 FQNEAQ (reference sequence). V lost 5 bases to trimming and J lost 2 bases; unmatched junction nucleotides: 6. The CDR3 consists of 14 residues. The CDR3 sequence: CASSPFGTAYEQYF. CDR3 nucleotide sequence: TGTGCCAGCAGCCCCTTCGGGACAGCCTACGAGCAGTACTTC.

This clonotype turned up a few times. The chain joins TRBV7-2 to TRBJ2-5; D unresolved. V shed 6 bases and J shed 7 bases, with 9 bases lying between them. The CDR3 runs to 11 residues. CDR1 is SGHTA, CDR2 FQGNSA, per germline. CDR3 loop: CASSNLRTQYF. The CDR3 DNA is TGTGCCAGCAGTAACCTTCGGACCCAGTACTTC.